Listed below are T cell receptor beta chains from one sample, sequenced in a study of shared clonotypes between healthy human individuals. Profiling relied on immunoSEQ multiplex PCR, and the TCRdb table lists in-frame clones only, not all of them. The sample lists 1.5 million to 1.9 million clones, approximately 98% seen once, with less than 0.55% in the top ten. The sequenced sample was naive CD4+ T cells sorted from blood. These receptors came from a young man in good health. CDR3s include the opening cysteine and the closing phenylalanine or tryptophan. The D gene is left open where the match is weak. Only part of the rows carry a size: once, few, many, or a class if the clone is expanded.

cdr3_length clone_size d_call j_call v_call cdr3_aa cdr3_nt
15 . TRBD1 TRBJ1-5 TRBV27 CASSYRGRGNQPQHF TGTGCCAGCAGTTACAGGGGGCGCGGCAATCAGCCCCAGCATTTT
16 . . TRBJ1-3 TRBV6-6 CASSYRGTVSGNTIYF TGTGCCAGCAGTTACCGGGGGACGGTCTCTGGAAACACCATATATTTT
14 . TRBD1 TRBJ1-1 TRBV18 CASRLTGANTEAFF TGTGCCAGCAGGTTGACAGGGGCGAACACTGAAGCTTTCTTT
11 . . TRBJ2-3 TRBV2 CASRARDTQYF TGTGCCAGCAGGGCACGAGATACGCAGTATTTT
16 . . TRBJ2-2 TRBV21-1 CASSSQTGANTGELFF TGTGCCAGCAGCTCTCAGACAGGGGCGAACACCGGGGAGCTGTTTTTT
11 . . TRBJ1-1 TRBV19 CASTDRFKAFF TGTGCCAGCACCGACCGATTCAAAGCTTTCTTT
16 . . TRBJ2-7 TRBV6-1 CASSEATRIDRSEQYF TGTGCCAGCAGTGAAGCGACGAGAATTGATAGGTCCGAGCAGTACTTC
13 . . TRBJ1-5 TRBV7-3 CASSLNIEAPQHF TGTGCCAGCAGCTTAAACATTGAGGCGCCCCAGCATTTT
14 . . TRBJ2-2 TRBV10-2 CASSDLRTRGELFF TGCGCCAGCAGTGATCTCCGGACTCGCGGGGAGCTGTTTTTT
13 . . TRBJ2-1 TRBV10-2 CATSASSYNEQFF TGCGCCACATCAGCGAGCTCCTACAATGAGCAGTTCTTC
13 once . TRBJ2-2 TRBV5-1 CASSSVGHGELFF TGCGCCAGCTCCTCGGTGGGGCACGGGGAGCTGTTTTTT
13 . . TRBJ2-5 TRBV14 CASSQDFVETQYF TGTGCCAGCAGCCAAGATTTCGTGGAGACCCAGTACTTC
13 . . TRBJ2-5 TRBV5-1 CASSLGPEGTQYF TGCGCCAGCAGCTTGGGACCGGAGGGGACCCAGTACTTC
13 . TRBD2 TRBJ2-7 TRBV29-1 CSVTSGATYEQYF TGCAGCGTTACTAGCGGGGCGACCTACGAGCAGTACTTC
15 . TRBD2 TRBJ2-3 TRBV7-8 CASSPPRAGVDTQYF TGTGCCAGCAGCCCCCCCAGAGCGGGAGTCGATACGCAGTATTTT
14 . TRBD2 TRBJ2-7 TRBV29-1 CSVGASGSRYEQYF TGCAGCGTTGGCGCTAGCGGGAGCCGCTACGAGCAGTACTTC
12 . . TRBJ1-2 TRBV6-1 CASSEAGKFYTF TGTGCCAGCAGTGAAGCTGGGAAATTCTACACCTTC
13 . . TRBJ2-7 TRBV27 CATGGGGRYEQYF TGTGCCACCGGTGGGGGGGGGCGGTACGAGCAGTACTTC
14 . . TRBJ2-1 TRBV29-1 CSVDPAAVYNEQFF TGCAGCGTTGACCCAGCGGCGGTCTACAATGAGCAGTTCTTC
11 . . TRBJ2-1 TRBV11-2 CASTGGNEQFF TGTGCCAGCACCGGAGGCAATGAGCAGTTCTTC
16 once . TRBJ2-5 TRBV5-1 CASSLSFLPAQETQYF TGCGCCAGCAGCTTGTCGTTTTTGCCCGCCCAAGAGACCCAGTACTTC
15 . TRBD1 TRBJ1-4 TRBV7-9 CASSTGDREKPKLFF TGTGCCAGCAGCACGGGTGACAGGGAAAAACCAAAACTGTTTTTT
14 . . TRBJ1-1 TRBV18 CDSSPRKTYTEAFF TGTGACAGCTCACCGAGAAAAACCTACACTGAAGCTTTCTTT
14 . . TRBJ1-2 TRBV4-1 CASRSQGRNYGYTF TGCGCCAGCAGAAGCCAGGGCCGTAACTATGGCTACACCTTC
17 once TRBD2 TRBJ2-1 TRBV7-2 CASSLGLAVGRGNEQFF TGTGCCAGCAGCTTGGGACTAGCGGTAGGTCGGGGGAATGAGCAGTTCTTC
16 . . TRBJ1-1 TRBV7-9 CASSFGDRTSNTEAFF TGTGCCAGCAGCTTTGGAGACAGGACTTCGAACACTGAAGCTTTCTTT
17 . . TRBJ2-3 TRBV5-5 CASSLPRTIRSTDTQYF TGTGCCAGCAGCCTTCCCAGGACCATCAGGAGCACAGATACGCAGTATTTT
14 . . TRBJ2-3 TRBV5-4 CASSRDRSTDTQYF TGTGCCAGCAGCCGGGACCGTAGCACAGATACGCAGTATTTT
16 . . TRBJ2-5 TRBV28 CASSLGGHGAQETQYF TGTGCCAGCAGTCTAGGGGGACACGGGGCTCAAGAGACCCAGTACTTC
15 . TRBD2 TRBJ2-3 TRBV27 CASSPAGGTAGTQYF TGTGCCAGCAGTCCAGCGGGAGGGACCGCAGGTACGCAGTATTTT
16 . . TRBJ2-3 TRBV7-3 CASSPYGGAGTDTQYF TGTGCCAGCAGCCCCTATGGGGGGGCCGGCACAGATACGCAGTATTTT
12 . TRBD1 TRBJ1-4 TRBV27 CASSFPGGLLFF TGTGCCAGCAGTTTCCCAGGGGGCCTTCTGTTTTTT
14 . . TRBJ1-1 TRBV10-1 CASSEGGMNTEAFF TGCGCCAGCAGTGAGGGGGGTATGAACACTGAAGCTTTCTTT
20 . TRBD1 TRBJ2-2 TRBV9 CASSVATWTGPPSSTGELFF TGTGCCAGCAGCGTCGCCACCTGGACAGGTCCCCCGAGTAGCACCGGGGAGCTGTTTTTT
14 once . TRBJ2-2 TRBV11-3 CASSMGRYTGELFF TGTGCCAGCAGCATGGGACGGTACACCGGGGAGCTGTTTTTT
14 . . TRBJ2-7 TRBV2 CASSESEVSYEQYF TGTGCCAGCAGTGAATCTGAGGTCTCCTACGAGCAGTACTTC
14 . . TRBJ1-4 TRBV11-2 CASSLDGGYEKLFF TGTGCCAGCAGCTTAGACGGAGGGTATGAAAAACTGTTTTTT
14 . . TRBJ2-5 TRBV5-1 CASSFSFPQETQYF TGCGCCAGCAGCTTCAGTTTCCCCCAAGAGACCCAGTACTTC
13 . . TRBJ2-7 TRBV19 CASSIRDSYEQYF TGTGCCAGTAGTATACGGGATTCCTACGAGCAGTACTTC
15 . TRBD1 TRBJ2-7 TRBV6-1 CASREERGRSYEQYF TGTGCCAGCAGAGAGGAAAGGGGGCGGTCCTACGAGCAGTACTTC
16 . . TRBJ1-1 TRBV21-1 CASSKVVRQLNTEAFF TGTGCCAGCAGCAAAGTGGTAAGGCAACTGAACACTGAAGCTTTCTTT
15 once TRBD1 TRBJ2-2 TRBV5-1 CASSLAQGGNGELFF TGCGCCAGCAGCTTGGCACAGGGGGGAAACGGGGAGCTGTTTTTT
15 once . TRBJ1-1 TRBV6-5 CASSYSGLMNTEAFF TGTGCCAGCAGTTACTCTGGACTGATGAACACTGAAGCTTTCTTT
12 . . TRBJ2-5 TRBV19 CASSQTGETQYF TGTGCCAGTAGTCAGACTGGAGAGACCCAGTACTTC
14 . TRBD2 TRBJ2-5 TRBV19 CASKNSGEWETQYF TGTGCCAGTAAAAATAGCGGGGAATGGGAGACCCAGTACTTC
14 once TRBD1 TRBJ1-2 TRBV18 CASSQGQVDYGYTF TGTGCCAGCTCACAGGGACAGGTGGACTATGGCTACACCTTC
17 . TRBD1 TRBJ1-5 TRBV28 CASSLGGRGHSNQPQHF TGTGCCAGCAGTTTAGGTGGCAGGGGGCATAGCAATCAGCCCCAGCATTTT
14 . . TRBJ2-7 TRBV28 CASSLWGASYEQYF TGTGCCAGCAGTTTATGGGGGGCCTCCTACGAGCAGTACTTC
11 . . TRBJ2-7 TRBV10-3 CAIGTPYEQYF TGTGCCATAGGGACACCCTACGAGCAGTACTTC
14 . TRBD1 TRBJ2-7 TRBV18 CASSPDRSIGEQYF TGTGCCAGCTCACCGGACAGGAGCATCGGGGAGCAGTACTTC
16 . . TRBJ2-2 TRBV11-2 CASSLEVEYDTGELFF TGTGCCAGCAGCTTAGAGGTGGAGTATGATACCGGGGAGCTGTTTTTT